This record covers a single T cell receptor (beta chain). CDR3 length: 19 residues. Germline CDR1 is SGHRS and CDR2 is YFSETQ. Trimming removed 0 bases from V and 3 bases from J; junction bases left unmatched: 11. The source of the sample is a study of cytomegalovirus exposure and HLA in healthy donors. Measured with immunoSEQ multiplex PCR; TCRdb has only the in-frame clones, and not every one. The data contain 110,000 to 150,000 clones, approximately 89% of them seen just once; the ten biggest clones take up approximately 0.7%. This chain joins TRBV5-1 and TRBJ2-3, with 12 bases aligning to TRBD2. This TCR was sampled from a man younger than 30 in good health and CMV-seronegative. Sequencing was carried out using PBMCs. The CDR3 DNA is TGCGCCAGCAGCTTGGCCCCTAGCGGGGGGGCCAGGCTTACAGATACGCAGTATTTT. Protein product: CASSLAPSGGARLTDTQYF.